One sample yielded the 10 T cell receptor beta chains listed below, sequenced in a study of T cell repertoires in cytomegalovirus infection. These receptors lack a known antigen. MiXCR, applied by TCRdb to the reads, yields one record per CDR3 protein. Of some 940,000 distinct CDR3 sequences listed, 31% were seen once; the top ten hold over 10%. Material: cultured CD8+ T cells from PBMCs, obtained from culture after CMV antigen stimulation. The receptors were sampled from a human donor in good health (CMV status not recorded). Some clones in this sample may be carry-over from other donors' samples.

By proportion, this clonotype is medium-sized (0.01 to 0.1%). The rearrangement joins TRBV6-2 or TRBV6-3 to TRBJ2-5, with TRBD1 as a possible D gene (6 bases). CDR3 length: 15 residues. Germline-derived CDR1 and CDR2 are MNHEY and SVGEGT. The V end lost 0 bases, the J end lost 3 bases, and 11 bases lay between the germline ends. The CDR3 DNA sequence: TGTGCCAGCAGTTACTCGATGAACAGGGAAGAGACCCAGTACTTC. Translation gives CASSYSMNREETQYF.

The genes are TRBV19 and TRBJ2-1; no clear D. The CDR3 contains 13 residues. Looked up from germline, CDR1 is LNHDA and CDR2 is SQIVND (reference sequence). The V end lost 3 bases, the J end lost 10 bases, and 13 bases lay between the germline ends. For the CDR3, the DNA is TGTGCCAGTAGTATCTTAAGGGTTCAGGAGCAGTTCTTC. Residues: CASSILRVQEQFF.

Details on this clonotype: A much larger clone lies a single base off, so this may be a read error. This CDR3 reads CASSRDWTEAFF. CDR3 bases: TGTGCCAGCAGCCGGGACTGGACTGAAGCTTTCTTT. The chain uses TRBV11-1 and TRBJ1-1, with D possibly TRBD1 on 5 matching bases. Germline V lookup: CDR1 SGHAT, CDR2 FQDESV (reference sequence). This CDR3 contains 12 residues. V lost 5 bases, J lost 5 bases, and 9 bases lay in between.

The V gene is TRBV14, the J gene TRBJ1-5; D may be TRBD1 (5 bases). This CDR3 has 15 amino acids. Germline assignment: CDR1 SGHDN and CDR2 FVKESK. V dropped 1 base and J dropped 1 base, with 8 bases sitting between them. The CDR3 here is CASSQGPGSNQPQHF. The CDR3, as DNA: TGTGCCAGCAGCCAAGGCCCAGGGAGCAATCAGCCCCAGCATTTT.

The chain uses TRBV12-3 or TRBV12-4 and TRBJ2-7, with 8 bases lining up with TRBD1. The CDR3 is 15 residues long. Trimming took 5 bases from V and 2 from J; bases not matched to a gene: 8. CDR3: CASSVSGGRTYEQYF. The CDR3 DNA sequence: TGTGCCAGCAGTGTGTCAGGGGGCCGAACCTACGAGCAGTACTTC.

This clonotype was counted ten times or more. This chain joins TRBV12-3 or TRBV12-4 and TRBJ2-3; D is perhaps TRBD1 or TRBD2 (6 bases each). V was shortened by 6 bases and J by 4 bases, with 14 bases between the two germline ends. The CDR3 extends over 14 amino acids. Here the CDR3 reads CASSHEGGSDTQYF. In DNA form, the CDR3 reads TGTGCCAGCAGCCATGAGGGGGGTTCAGATACGCAGTATTTT.

The chain joins TRBV14 to TRBJ2-7; TRBD1 agrees at 7 bases. The CDR3 length is 15 residues. With V trimmed by 6 bases and J by 2 bases, 10 bases remained unmatched. Germline V gene lookup returns CDR1 SGHDN and CDR2 FVKESK. CDR3: CASSPSTGLTYEQYF. CDR3 nucleotides: TGTGCCAGCAGTCCGTCGACAGGGCTGACCTACGAGCAGTACTTC.

The genes are TRBV7-9 and TRBJ2-7; D remains ambiguous. The CDR3 consists of 11 residues. V was trimmed by 5 bases and J by 2 bases, leaving 4 bases between them. Looked up from germline, CDR1 is SEHNR and CDR2 is FQNEAQ (reference sequence). The CDR3 DNA follows: TGTGCCAGCAGCGCCACCTACGAGCAGTACGTC. It is translated as CASSATYEQYV.

The chain links TRBV5-6 to TRBJ1-1; D remains unclear. CDR1 and CDR2 (germline): SGHDT, YYEEEE. The CDR3 covers 13 residues. Trimming took off 0 bases at V and 11 bases at J, with 14 bases between the two ends. CDR3: CASSLGSLQVAFF. The CDR3, as DNA: TGTGCCAGCAGCTTGGGTTCGCTTCAGGTTGCTTTCTTT.

The V gene is TRBV28, the J gene TRBJ2-2, with a possible D match to TRBD2 (6 bases). The V gene lost 2 bases and the J gene lost 7 bases, with 8 bases spanning the gap. Germline V CDR1 and CDR2: MDHEN, SYDVKM. The CDR3 runs to 13 residues. CDR3 residues: CASSLTSNGELFF. CDR3 DNA: TGTGCCAGCAGTTTAACTAGCAACGGGGAGCTGTTTTTT.